The entry below gives a single T cell receptor (beta chain) sequence along with its context. RNA in amounts of about 0.5 to 1 ug was reverse transcribed with random hexamers. Each CDR3 protein is one row after TCRdb ran MiXCR on the immunoSEQ multiplex PCR reads. In the table there are about 300,000 distinct CDR3 sequences, about 88% of which are singletons. This entry is derived from a study of CD8 T cells in Susac syndrome. Isolation of CD8+ and CD4+ T cells was performed negatively, whereas enrichment of TEMRA cells was done by FACS. In germline, CDR1 is SGHDT, CDR2 YYEEEE. The germline V and J ends were trimmed by 1 base and 0 bases, with 10 bases remaining between them. The CDR3 spans 15 residues.

The gene calls are TRBV5-6 and TRBJ1-2, with D possibly matching TRBD1 (5 bases). This receptor was taken from a human donor with multiple sclerosis. Sequencing used CD8+ T cells from PBMCs. CDR3 bases: TGTGCCAGCAGCTTGTGGCCGGGGGCTAACTATGGCTACACCTTC. The encoded protein is CASSLWPGANYGYTF.